The 20 T cell receptor beta chains below were found in one sample sequenced in a study of blood T cell repertoires in COVID-19. The assay was immunoSEQ multiplex PCR, and TCRdb's table has in-frame clones only and misses some. Altogether approximately 240,000 clones are present, about 80% being singletons, with the ten largest covering under 5.5%. Input material: peripheral blood. The receptors come from a woman older than 75 with active or convalescent COVID-19.

This rearrangement joins TRBV7-9 to TRBJ2-7; D unclear. V lost 5 bases, J lost 2 bases, and 13 bases lay in between. CDR3 size: 14 residues. CDR1 and CDR2 from the germline V gene are SEHNR and FQNEAQ (reference sequence). CDR3 DNA sequence: TGTGCCAGCAGCCCCGAAAACTCCACCTACGAGCAGTACTTC. Its protein is CASSPENSTYEQYF.

The chain joins TRBV15 to TRBJ2-7, with 7 bases lining up with TRBD2. Germline V gene lookup returns CDR1 LNHNV and CDR2 YYDKDF (reference sequence). The CDR3 is 13 residues long. V was clipped by 8 bases and J by 0 bases; unmatched bases: 4. The CDR3 nucleotides read TGTGCCACCCAGAGGGACTACTCCTACGAGCAGTACTTC. Translation gives CATQRDYSYEQYF.

J is TRBJ1-6 and V is TRBV28; D is uncertain. Germline lookup yields CDR1 MDHEN and CDR2 SYDVKM. The CDR3 totals 12 residues. The V gene lost 2 bases and the J gene lost 12 bases, with 8 bases spanning the gap. The CDR3 protein is CASSLEARPLHF. The CDR3 coding sequence is TGTGCCAGCAGTTTAGAGGCGAGACCCCTCCACTTT.

The chain couples TRBV9 to TRBJ1-2, with 9 bases that match TRBD1. Germline V gene sequence: CDR1 SGDLS, CDR2 YYNGEE. With V trimmed by 3 bases and J by 7 bases, 7 bases remained unmatched. The CDR3 sequence is 14 residues long. CDR3 in DNA: TGTGCCAGCAGCGGACGACAGGGGGTAGGTGGCTACACCTTC. Encoded protein: CASSGRQGVGGYTF.

The rearrangement joins TRBV6-5 to TRBJ1-2; D is uncertain. Germline CDR1 MNHEY, CDR2 SVGAGI. The CDR3 totals 11 residues. Trimming cost V 7 bases and J 5 bases, with 8 bases left between them. CDR3 sequence: CASKDFYGYTF. CDR3 in DNA: TGTGCCAGCAAGGACTTTTATGGCTACACCTTC.

The V and J genes are TRBV27 and TRBJ1-5; no reliable D call. Germline V gene data show CDR1 as MNHEY and CDR2 as SMNVEV (reference sequence). V dropped 4 bases and J dropped 0 bases, with 7 bases sitting between them. The CDR3 is made up of 14 amino acids. This CDR3 reads CASSSRYSNQPQHF. CDR3 bases: TGTGCCAGCAGTTCTAGGTATAGCAATCAGCCCCAGCATTTT.

Turning to this clone: This sample includes further DNA sequences coding for the same CDR3. The J gene is TRBJ2-3, the V gene TRBV5-1, with a possible D match to TRBD1 (5 bases). Germline values: CDR1 SGHRS, CDR2 YFSETQ. The ends were cut back, 0 bases at V and 1 base at J, with 9 bases in the middle. This CDR3 has 15 residues. CDR3 DNA sequence: TGCGCCAGCAGCTTGGGGGGCTCGGGCACAGATACGCAGTATTTT. Its translation is CASSLGGSGTDTQYF.

The chain combines TRBV3-1 (or the pseudogene TRBV3-2) with TRBJ2-2, with a possible D match to TRBD1 (6 bases). The germline CDR1 and CDR2 sequences are LGHDT and YNNKEL (reference sequence). V was shortened by 4 bases and J by 2 bases, with 17 bases between the two germline ends. This CDR3 contains 17 residues. Written as DNA, the CDR3 is TGTGCCAGCAGCCTAACCGGAAGGACAGCTAACACCGGGGAGCTGTTTTTT. Translated: CASSLTGRTANTGELFF.

This chain joins TRBV19 and TRBJ1-2; D possibly corresponds to TRBD1 (5 bases). The CDR3 totals 13 residues. From germline, CDR1 is LNHDA and CDR2 SQIVND (reference sequence). The V end was cut by 3 bases, the J end by 4 bases, with 9 bases between. Written as DNA, the CDR3 is TGTGCCAGTAGTATTACAGGTGGCTATGGCTACACCTTC. It codes for CASSITGGYGYTF.

This clone turned up a few times. The J gene is TRBJ1-6, the V gene TRBV2; tentative D call: TRBD1 (5 bases). V was pared by 2 bases and J by 6 bases, with 11 bases between. The CDR3 loop spans 15 amino acids. Germline values: CDR1 SNHLY, CDR2 FYNNEI. Written as DNA, the CDR3 is TGTGCCAGCAGTGAATATGGTCAGGGTAATTCACCCCTCCACTTT. Translated, it gives CASSEYGQGNSPLHF.

J is TRBJ2-1 and V is TRBV30, with 9 bases that match TRBD2. J lost 4 bases, V lost 4 bases, and 8 bases had no gene match. The CDR3 has 15 amino acids. From germline, CDR1 is GTSNPN and CDR2 SVGIG (reference sequence). The DNA of the CDR3 is TGTGCCTGGAACCTAGCACTAGCGGGTTACAATGAGCAGTTCTTC. This gives the protein CAWNLALAGYNEQFF.

The chain carries TRBV28 and TRBJ1-1; D is uncertain. V lost 6 bases, J lost 3 bases, and 8 bases lay in between. This CDR3 is built from 12 residues. Germline V gene sequence: CDR1 MDHEN, CDR2 SYDVKM. CDR3 sequence (DNA): TGTGCCAGCAGGGGGAGGCACACTGAAGCTTTCTTT. Amino acid sequence: CASRGRHTEAFF.

The chain joins TRBV7-9 to TRBJ1-3; D gene unclear. Trimming removed 3 bases at V and 4 bases at J, with 13 bases between. This CDR3 region has 15 residues. The V gene's germline CDR1 is SEHNR and CDR2 FQNEAQ (reference sequence). This CDR3 is CASSLYSGAGNTIYF. CDR3 bases: TGTGCCAGCAGCTTGTACTCCGGAGCGGGAAACACCATATATTTT.

This sequence joins TRBV29-1 and TRBJ1-1; 7 bases are a match to TRBD1. Germline V gives CDR1 SQVTM, CDR2 ANQGSEA. With V trimmed by 6 bases and J by 5 bases, 6 bases remained unmatched. The CDR3 runs to 12 residues. The CDR3 is CSVAGGSTEAFF. The CDR3 nucleotides read TGCAGCGTCGCAGGGGGGAGTACTGAAGCTTTCTTT.

This clone showed up just a few times. The CDR3 sequence: CASSSTANANTGELFF. DNA for the CDR3: TGTGCCAGCAGCTCGACAGCAAACGCGAACACCGGGGAGCTGTTTTTT. The chain is built from TRBV7-6 and TRBJ2-2; perhaps TRBD1 as D (5 bases). Germline V gene lookup returns CDR1 SGHVS and CDR2 FNYEAQ. V was cut by 4 bases and J by 0 bases, with 12 bases left in between. CDR3 length equals 16 residues.

V gene TRBV27 combines with J gene TRBJ2-5, with 10 bases matching TRBD2. The CDR3 is 17 residues long. V gave up 5 bases and J gave up 8 bases; unmatched junction bases: 17. Germline values: CDR1 MNHEY, CDR2 SMNVEV (reference sequence). Here the CDR3 reads CASSQTSGYAGRNTQYF. The CDR3 bases are TGTGCCAGCAGTCAGACTAGCGGGTACGCGGGAAGGAACACCCAGTACTTC.

This sequence joins TRBV5-1 and TRBJ1-1, with D tentatively TRBD1 (5 bases). This CDR3 has 17 residues. Germline V lookup: CDR1 SGHRS, CDR2 YFSETQ. Trimming pared 4 bases from V and 2 bases from J, leaving 21 bases between. The CDR3 sequence is CASSPRGGDRTNTEAFF. In DNA form, the CDR3 reads TGCGCCAGCAGCCCTCGAGGCGGGGACCGGACTAACACTGAAGCTTTCTTT. Full variable domain (outside the CDR3, taken from reference TRBV5-1 and TRBJ1-1): KAGVTQTPRYLIKTRGQQVTLSCSPISGHRSVSWYQQTPGQGLQFLFEYFSETQRNKGNFPGRFSGRQFSNSRSEMNVSTLELGDSALYLCASSPRGGDRTNTEAFFGQGTRLTVV.

This chain connects TRBV2 to TRBJ2-2, with D maybe TRBD1 (6 bases). The CDR3 sequence is 15 residues long. Trimming removed 6 bases at V and 1 base at J, with 12 bases between. Looked up from germline, CDR1 is SNHLY and CDR2 is FYNNEI. CDR3 protein: CASRQDRLNTGELFF. The CDR3 DNA is TGTGCCAGCAGACAGGACAGATTGAACACCGGGGAGCTGTTTTTT.

The chain carries TRBV4-2 and TRBJ2-7; D is possibly TRBD1 (6 bases). From germline, CDR1 is LGHNA and CDR2 YNFKEQ. The CDR3 length is 14 residues. The V end was cut by 3 bases, the J end by 6 bases, with 15 bases between. The CDR3 DNA follows: TGTGCCAGCAGCCAGGCCGGGACAACGGGCGAGCAGTACTTC. Residues: CASSQAGTTGEQYF.

The V call is TRBV6-4, the J call TRBJ2-1, with D unclear. In germline, CDR1 is MRHNA, CDR2 SNTAGT. V was clipped by 2 bases and J by 7 bases, with 9 bases between them. CDR3 length: 13 residues. As DNA, the CDR3 is TGTGCCAGCAGTGACGGGCCTTCGAATGAGCAGTTCTTC. Translating it yields CASSDGPSNEQFF.